The clone carrying this TCR beta chain was seen many times. Antigen specificity is unknown. This entry belongs to a study of identical twins. Study-level findings and limits: Donors were not followed over many years; analysis was cross-sectional. Cord blood beta clonotypes that were abundant carried fewer insertions, and memory repertoires showed no such trend.

A template switching step contributed a universal primer site, while unique molecular identifiers were present in the cDNA. TCRdb passed the 5' RACE reads through MiXCR, listing each CDR3 protein once. The sample has 650,000 to 800,000 distinct CDR3 sequences, 8.6% seen once; the top ten hold 0.98%. Germline CDR1 SEHNR, CDR2 FQNEAQ (reference sequence). The length of the CDR3 is 14 residues. Unmatched junction bases numbered 7, after V lost 8 bases and J lost 0 bases. The data also belong to a second study, concerning yellow fever vaccine responses in identical twins.

The TCR comes from a woman aged 18-29 years in good health. The chain links TRBV7-9 to TRBJ2-7, with TRBD1 matching over 7 bases. Sequences were obtained from PBMCs. For the CDR3, the DNA is TGTGCCAGCTCACCGGGACAGAGCTCCTACGAGCAGTACTTC. It translates to CASSPGQSSYEQYF.